This TCR beta chain was captured in a study of monozygotic twins with inflammatory bowel disease. UMIs bearing a 6-nucleotide sample barcode were added through template switching. Reprocessing the 5' RACE reads, TCRdb reports a single entry for every CDR3 protein and omits DNA. In total, the table holds 420,000 or so distinct CDR3 sequences. CDR1 is DFQATT and CDR2 is SNEGSKA in the germline V gene (reference sequence). CDR3 length: 15 residues. The sequencing sample was made of blood. The chain links TRBV20-1 to TRBJ2-1; TCRdb's D gene call, TRBD1, goes unchecked for lack of DNA. The source is a human donor with ulcerative colitis or Crohn's disease, or a healthy co-twin of an affected twin (not recorded which). The CDR3 here is CSARPGGQGYNEQFF.